These T cell receptor beta chains were read from a single sample in a study of T cells in Graves' hyperthyroidism and ophthalmopathy. MiXCR was run by TCRdb on the multiplex PCR reads, yielding one entry per CDR3 protein. The data contain about 350,000 distinct CDR3 sequences, about a sixth of them seen just once; the ten biggest clones take up around 15%. Sequencing was done on a sample of blood. The receptors were sampled from a woman aged 40 to 50 with Graves' ophthalmopathy. Both conserved end residues are trimmed from each CDR3.

CDR3 protein	V gene	J gene
ASSLVLSSDQETQY	TRBV6-5	TRBJ2-5
ASIYNYEQY	TRBV6-1	TRBJ2-7
ASRRTGAHEQY	TRBV6-1	TRBJ2-7
ASSDGNRPQH	TRBV25-1	TRBJ1-5
ASRTVTEAF	TRBV6-5	TRBJ1-1
ASIDPDAGQRSNEQY	TRBV2	TRBJ2-7
ATSLGYEQY	TRBV10-3	TRBJ2-7
ASSLGSGRASETQY	TRBV7-2	TRBJ2-5
ASTPHYEEDQPQH	TRBV6-2/TRBV6-3	TRBJ1-5
ASSLWAGIGNQPQH	TRBV12-3/TRBV12-4	TRBJ1-5
ASSLALTRYEQY	TRBV7-8	TRBJ2-7
ASSKTVSGSEQY	TRBV6-1	TRBJ2-7
ASSIQENTEAF	TRBV12-3/TRBV12-4	TRBJ1-1
ASSASATGVDGYT	TRBV7-9	TRBJ1-2
ASSLAGTLTNYGYT	TRBV27	TRBJ1-2
ASSLGTSPGELF	TRBV7-3	TRBJ2-2
AGSLVEYQETQY	TRBV28	TRBJ2-5
ASTSRAGELF	TRBV12-3/TRBV12-4	TRBJ2-2
SAPGPLEETQY	TRBV29-1	TRBJ2-5
ASSFGQGARTQY	TRBV12-3/TRBV12-4	TRBJ2-5
ASGIGGDYGYT	TRBV12-5	TRBJ1-2
ASSKGPRSYEQY	TRBV6-1	TRBJ2-7
SASPDRGRKPQH	TRBV20-1	TRBJ1-5
ASSLMGMETQY	TRBV7-3	TRBJ2-5
ASSTLGLNTEAF	TRBV6-1	TRBJ1-1
ASSLPGAWYT	TRBV28	TRBJ1-2
ASSFRGPQPQH	TRBV28	TRBJ1-5
ASSNTGTASNQPQH	TRBV13	TRBJ1-5
ARSLFPSGSGEQY	TRBV27	TRBJ2-7
ASSHTSGVETQY	TRBV28	TRBJ2-5
SVEIQGAGYEQY	TRBV29-1	TRBJ2-7
ASSTLGEAF	TRBV19	TRBJ1-1
ASSLGGDGYGYT	TRBV5-1	TRBJ1-2
ASSQLADQETQY	TRBV3-1	TRBJ2-5
ASSQHLGYT	TRBV6-1	TRBJ1-2
AVEPRGPGELF	TRBV11-1	TRBJ2-2
ASSLNRVKFYEQY	TRBV5-6	TRBJ2-7
ASSYGTVYEQY	TRBV6-5	TRBJ2-7
ASSQDGQETQY	TRBV12-3/TRBV12-4	TRBJ2-5
ATSAGGNSPLH	TRBV24-1	TRBJ1-6
ASSPPGSSYEQY	TRBV28	TRBJ2-7
ASTTGTGGREQY	TRBV28	TRBJ2-7
ASSSSDRVEAF	TRBV7-8	TRBJ1-1
ASSLNRGTQY	TRBV28	TRBJ2-5
ASSLDPASNTEAF	TRBV5-1	TRBJ1-1
SVGTSGRVQETQY	TRBV29-1	TRBJ2-5
ASSWAGINQPQH	TRBV6-5	TRBJ1-5
ASSRGLGTEAF	TRBV6-1	TRBJ1-1
ASSLVVQGGYEQY	TRBV7-2	TRBJ2-7
SAGDSSYEQY	TRBV20-1	TRBJ2-7
ASSEAAGGIIQY	TRBV6-1	TRBJ2-5
ASTSMGGPTDTQY	TRBV11-2	TRBJ2-3
ASSSITSSGWGWEQY	TRBV27	TRBJ2-7
AWSVGGGRVTGELF	TRBV30	TRBJ2-2
ASSQRDGQETQY	TRBV4-1	TRBJ2-5
SARDLVGRRDEQY	TRBV20-1	TRBJ2-7